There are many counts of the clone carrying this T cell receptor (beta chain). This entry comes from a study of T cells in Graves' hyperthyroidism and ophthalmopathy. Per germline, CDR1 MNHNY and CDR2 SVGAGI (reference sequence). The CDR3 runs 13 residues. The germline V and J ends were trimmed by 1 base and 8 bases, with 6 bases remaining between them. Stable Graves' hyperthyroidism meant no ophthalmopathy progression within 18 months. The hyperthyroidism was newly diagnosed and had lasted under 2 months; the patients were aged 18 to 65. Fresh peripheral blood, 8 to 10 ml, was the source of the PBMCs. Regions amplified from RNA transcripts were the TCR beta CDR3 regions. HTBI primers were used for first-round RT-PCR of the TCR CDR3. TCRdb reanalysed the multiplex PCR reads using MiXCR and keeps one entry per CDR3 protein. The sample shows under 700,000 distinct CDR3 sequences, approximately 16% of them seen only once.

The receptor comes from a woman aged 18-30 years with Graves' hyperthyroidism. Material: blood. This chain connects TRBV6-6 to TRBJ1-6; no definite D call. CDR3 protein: CASSYFQYSPLHF. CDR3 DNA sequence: TGTGCCAGCAGTTACTTCCAGTATTCACCCCTCCACTTT.